This record covers a single TCR beta chain. This specimen belongs to a study of blood T cell repertoires in COVID-19. In the original processing: Quantification of nucleated cells was approximated via reference gene primer amplification. The table came from immunoSEQ multiplex PCR; TCRdb's copy has only in-frame clones and leaves some out. V and J calls and clone size are as listed in that table; D and trimming were resolved from the DNA. The table includes about 120,000 clones, about four fifths detected once. The junction had 6 bases not matched to a gene; V was cut back by 3 bases and J by 7 bases. The germline V gene has CDR1 ENHRY and CDR2 SYGVKD. This CDR3 is 14 amino acids long.

V is TRBV10-3 and J is TRBJ2-1, with 7 bases lining up with TRBD1. Material for sequencing was peripheral blood. This receptor was identified in a man between 60 and 75 years old with active or convalescent COVID-19. The CDR3 DNA follows: TGTGCCATCAGTGACGAAAGGGGGCGAAATGAGCAGTTCTTC. It codes for CAISDERGRNEQFF.